The clone carrying this T cell receptor beta chain has more than one count but fewer than ten. Its antigen is undetermined. TCR beta CDR3 region amplification was performed from RNA transcripts. The study used the HTBI primer set for a first-round RT-PCR of the TCR CDR3. TCRdb re-derived calls from the multiplex PCR reads in MiXCR, one entry per CDR3 protein. The sample has approximately 560,000 distinct CDR3 sequences, 15% to 18% seen once. Trimming at V came to 5 bases and at J to 4 bases, leaving 7 bases not matched to a gene. The CDR3 totals 15 residues. CDR1 and CDR2 from the germline V gene are SGHTA and FQGNSA. The sample belongs to a study of T cells in Graves' hyperthyroidism and ophthalmopathy. Study-wide results and caveats: Most thyroid clonotypes expanded above 0.001 appeared in blood too.

The chain is built from TRBV7-2 and TRBJ1-3; 8 bases are shared with TRBD1. This sequence originates from a young woman with Graves' hyperthyroidism. The source material was blood. The CDR3 DNA reads TGTGCCAGCAGCCCATGGGACAGGACGGGAAACACCATATATTTT. This encodes CASSPWDRTGNTIYF.